Sequencing of this T cell receptor (beta chain) was carried out in a study of cytomegalovirus exposure and HLA in healthy donors. PCR primers comprised 60 Vbeta and 13 Jbeta primers. Profiled with immunoSEQ multiplex PCR; TCRdb holds only in-frame clones, not every one. The sample holds over 130,000 clones, approximately 85% seen once. This clone came up once. CDR1 and CDR2 (germline): MGHRA, YSYEKL. The CDR3 totals 17 residues. V lost 2 bases and J lost 4; bases outside the gene matches: 13. The chain combines TRBV4-1 with TRBJ1-2; TRBD1 agrees at 7 bases. The source of this sequence is a man in his forties or fifties in good health and CMV-seropositive. The sequenced sample consisted of PBMCs. Written as DNA, the CDR3 is TGCGCCAGCAGCCAAAAAACACCGACAACAGGGGTCTATGGCTACACCTTC. It is translated as CASSQKTPTTGVYGYTF.